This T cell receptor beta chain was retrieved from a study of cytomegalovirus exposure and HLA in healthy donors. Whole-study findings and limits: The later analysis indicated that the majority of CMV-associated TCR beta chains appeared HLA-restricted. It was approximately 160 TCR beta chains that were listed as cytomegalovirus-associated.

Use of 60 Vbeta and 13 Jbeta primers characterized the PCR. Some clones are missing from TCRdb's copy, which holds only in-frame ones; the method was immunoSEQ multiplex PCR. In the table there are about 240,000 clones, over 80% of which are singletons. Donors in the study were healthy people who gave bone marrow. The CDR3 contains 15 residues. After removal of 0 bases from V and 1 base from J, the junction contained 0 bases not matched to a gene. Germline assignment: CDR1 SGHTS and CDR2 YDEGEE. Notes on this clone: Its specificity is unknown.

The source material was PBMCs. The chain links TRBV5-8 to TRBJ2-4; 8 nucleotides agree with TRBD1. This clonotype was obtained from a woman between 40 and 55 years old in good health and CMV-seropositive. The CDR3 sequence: CASSLGQGAKNIQYF. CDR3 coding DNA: TGTGCCAGCAGCTTGGGACAGGGGGCCAAAAACATTCAGTACTTC.